This TCR beta chain was retrieved from a study of beta chain features in type 1 diabetes. This CDR3 contains 13 residues. V was pared by 3 bases and J by 3 bases, with 8 bases between. The germline gives CDR1 MGHRA, CDR2 YSYEKL. This clone was seen more than once but under ten times. What it binds is unknown. All of the isolated RNA was reverse transcribed, so expressed TCRB transcripts were sequenced. Method: immunoSEQ multiplex PCR; TCRdb's copy keeps in-frame clones and lacks some. Here the sample spans over 500,000 clones, around 16% being singletons. The study's findings and limits: The cDNA sequencing approach could over-represent high-TCR-expressing cells. It was possible that PCR favored shorter templates, equally so in patients and controls. At VDJ recombination sites, type 1 diabetes patients had fewer insertions and more deleted nucleotides.

The sample was naive CD4+ T cells from blood. The sequence came from a man between 18 and 29 years old in good health. The rearrangement links TRBV4-1 to TRBJ2-5; no clear D gene. CDR3 bases: TGCGCCAGCAGCCAGGCAGCCAAAGAGACCCAGTACTTC. This translates into CASSQAAKETQYF.